This T cell receptor (beta chain) was sequenced in a study of cytomegalovirus exposure and HLA in healthy donors (dated by TCRdb to about 2017). As for the study more broadly: According to an earlier analysis of a few hundred of the donors, 150 million to 200 million T cells yielded 120 million or so unique TCR beta sequences and less than 300 Gb of sequence data. Genome-wide SNP genotypes for about 65% of the roughly 670 donors were used in a later genetic analysis, which treated that subset as a discovery cohort. The T cell repertoires of 666 subjects were profiled by immunosequencing and related to cytomegalovirus serostatus. Among the roughly 400 genotyped donors, around 79% belonged to the genetic ancestry cluster associated with self-reported Caucasian donors. To study patterns of TCR occurrence, a later analysis re-analyzed previously published TCR beta repertoires from around 700 donors and added high-resolution HLA genotyping. In the later analysis, no new phenotypic data were used to find candidate immune exposures; instead, reliance was placed on TCR beta sequences and their occurrence across donors. Every discovery cohort repertoire had been produced on one sequencing platform. Both class I and class II loci were covered by HLA typing, at four-digit resolution. The aim of the study was to test whether cataloging public T cell receptors could identify signatures of past pathogen exposure. Donor age, sex, ethnicity and CMV serostatus were collected together with the repertoire data. An early release covering 500 to 750 HLA-typed donors comprised approximately 290 gigabases of sequencing data and around 80 million unique TCR sequences. On average, about 200,000 unique TCR beta nucleotide sequences were sequenced per donor among more than 350 genotyped donors of the cohort, with 15% to 20% of those sequences being non-productive. To predict cytomegalovirus infection status, the study brought together high-throughput TCR immunosequencing, statistical association of individual TCRs with disease status, and machine learning. Along with the roughly 670-subject first cohort, a separate validation cohort of about 110 different subjects was used. Several DR-DQ haplotypes were treated as single units for association and clustering because of strong linkage in the cohort. To decide whether each TCR beta V gene segment behaved as functional or pseudogenic, an earlier analysis of some 600 of the donors relied on high-throughput TCR beta sequencing. Typing coverage differed by locus: A, B, C, DRB1 and DQB1 were typed in about 620-640 donors, DQA1 in 522, DPA1 in some 610, and DPB1 in approximately 450.

Points the paper makes about the study in general: Because the 87-base-pair reads could not distinguish some IMGT-functional V segments, including TRBV6-2 and TRBV6-3, those segments were excluded. A further reported finding was that TCR beta sequences accurately predicted the HLA-A and HLA-B alleles for most subjects in the first cohort. According to a later analysis, TCR association rates differed among HLA loci, with DRB1 alleles showing the most associated TCRs and HLA-C alleles showing the fewest. According to a later analysis, most CMV-associated TCR beta chains appeared to be HLA-restricted, and the HLA associations seemed to be driven largely by CMV exposure. In a later analysis, several top co-occurrence clusters were reported to appear linked to parvovirus B19, influenza, CMV and Epstein-Barr virus. At a false discovery rate of 0.05, a later analysis linked 15,000 to 20,000 TCR beta sequences to specific HLA alleles. The only immune exposure information available for the cohort was CMV serostatus. A group of highly shared sequence variants was considered likely to be a technical artifact of the sequencing pipeline. In vitro tests confirmed that a few of the cytomegalovirus-associated TCR beta chains recognize cytomegalovirus antigens. Most TCR sequences were observed very rarely across donors, whereas some public TCRs were present in many individuals. The classifier was reported to diagnose cytomegalovirus status with high specificity and sensitivity in both the original and validation cohorts. Compared with equally common non-associated chains, HLA-associated TCR beta chains in a later analysis were more clonally expanded and had lower generation probabilities. Only TCR beta chains were sequenced in this cohort, and the absence of alpha or paired-chain data limited detectable features. According to a later genetic analysis, donors in an Asian-associated ancestry cluster had fewer N-insertions in productive TCRs than the approximately 690-donor mean. When HLA alleles, especially DR and DQ, strongly co-occurred, attributing TCR associations to individual alleles was difficult. According to the authors, the approach could potentially be generalized to other disease states and immunological phenotypes. The presence/absence analyses assumed that sequencing depth was roughly uniform across donors, and that assumption may not be true. The earlier analysis of some 540 of the donors excluded 15 to 20 rarely observed V segments, including chromosome 9 orphons, because counts were too low. The study gave a list of about 150 TCR beta chains associated with cytomegalovirus. Because some donors lacked HLA typing at each locus, the association tests relied only on the typed subset. Linkage disequilibrium might explain the correlated functional status among segregating V segments, but an unknown experimental factor could not be ruled out. A later genetic analysis associated a missense DCLRE1C variant with V-gene and J-gene trimming of TCR beta chains, and an independent cohort replicated the association. An earlier analysis of some 560 of the donors showed that most TCR beta V segments appeared in productive rearrangements either about 87% or about 30% of the time, which broadly matched IMGT annotations.

A note on this clone: The antigen it binds to is not known. Base-call qualities are not available, and no considerably larger clone is one nucleotide away.

Libraries came from the immunoSEQ multiplex PCR assay. A mixture of 60 forward primers for TCR Vbeta segments and 13 reverse primers for TCR Jbeta segments was used in the multiplex PCR. The CDR3 region of rearranged TCR beta genes was amplified from genomic DNA by a multiplex PCR assay. The Illumina HiSeq System was used to sequence the amplified TCR beta libraries as 87-base-pair reads. The paper's processing steps were these. Across the roughly 700 repertoires, a later analysis counted 80 million or so unique TCR beta chains, approximately 12 million of which were shared by at least two donors. To remove PCR and sequencing errors, raw reads were error-corrected and collapsed into unique sequences using a nearest-neighbor algorithm that merged closely related sequences. CDR3 sequences were aligned to IMGT reference sequences to assign V, D and J gene segments. For a sequence to be retained, at least a six-nucleotide match to both a V gene segment and a J gene segment was required. Rearrangements were classified as productive when the CDR3 lacked stop codons and remained in frame with V and J, and all other rearrangements were classified as non-productive. Following IMGT convention, CDR3 was defined as the stretch from the second conserved V-encoded cysteine to the conserved J-encoded phenylalanine. Sequences without an unambiguous match to a single V gene segment were excluded from the earlier analysis of several hundred of the donors. An earlier analysis of several hundred of the donors classified V segments as functional when productive rearrangements were above 56.7% and as segregating when the standard deviation between donors was above 5%. To diagnose cytomegalovirus status from the catalog of TCR beta chain sequences, a statistical classification framework was built. In a later analysis, V and J genes were assigned by comparing TCR nucleotide sequences against IMGT/GENE-DB human TR gene sequences. The TCRdist pipeline was used in a later analysis to assign CDR3 sequences and most-parsimonious VDJ recombination scenarios. A later analysis defined each TCR beta chain by its CDR3 amino acid sequence plus V-gene family, and excluded reads lacking a unique V-gene family. As a way to deal with suspected cross-contamination and a sequencing artifact, a later analysis dropped approximately 590 nucleotide sequences that were highly shared and had low generation probability. For each public chain, a later analysis derived a clonal expansion index from normalized ranks of inferred template counts within each repertoire. In a later analysis, generation probabilities were computed using a VDJ recombination model fitted to out-of-frame rearrangements, and the results were checked against IGoR. In a later analysis, hypergeometric tests were used to score TCR-TCR, TCR-HLA and TCR-CMV co-occurrence, with a repertoire-size bias correction applied to TCR pairs. In a later analysis, false discovery rates were estimated by permuting HLA or CMV assignments 20 times. In a later analysis, co-occurring TCRs were grouped using DBSCAN, with TCRdist sequence similarity added in when clustering inside HLA-allele-positive subsets. Co-occurrence clustering excluded repertoires with fewer than 30,000 or more than 120,000 public chains, plus five with anomalous nucleotide sharing. The table was pulled from immuneACCESS by TCRdb, which kept in-frame rearrangements only. Such tables lose some clones; where checked, under half of the loss comes from unresolved V genes, and the rest has no known cause. From that table come the V and J calls and clone size; the DNA was used to work out D and trimming. The sample includes about 90,000 clones, with over 60% observed a single time. Of the sample, about a fifth falls within the top ten clones.

CDR1 and CDR2 were assigned from the germline V gene (reference sequence) as LNHDA and SQIVND. The CDR3 contains 13 residues, cysteine and phenylalanine counted. Just the 39-base CDR3 DNA is kept, in frame starting at base 1. Trimming takes 8 bases off V and 1 base off J; junction bases not matched to a gene: 3. The cohort consisted of 670 or so healthy bone marrow donors. Cohort members were all nominally healthy when sampled, although unrecorded immune exposures were likely present. The donor tested CMV seropositive and was one of the 289 seropositive cohort members. A peripheral blood sample was provided by each donor, and peripheral blood mononuclear cells were used for TCR beta sequencing. Genomic DNA was extracted from the blood cell samples with the Qiagen DNeasy Blood Extraction Kit.

Rearrangement joined TRBV19 to TRBJ1-1; TRBD1 agrees with 8 junctional bases. This receptor was obtained from a woman in her forties or fifties in good health and CMV-seropositive. Specimen: PBMCs. This receptor carries the CDR3 CASFGQGNTEAFF. The nucleotides are TGTGCCAGTTTCGGACAGGGGAACACTGAAGCTTTCTTT.